These T cell receptor beta chains were read from a single sample in a study of spatial heterogeneity in lung cancer. A single record per CDR3 protein comes from TCRdb applying MiXCR to the 5' RACE reads. This sample has about 13,000 distinct CDR3 sequences, with under 7% found just once. Sequenced here: lung tumor tissue, sampled at surgery. The source is a female donor with early-stage non-small cell lung cancer. CDR3s include the opening cysteine and the closing phenylalanine or tryptophan. The order of the fields is D gene, J gene, V gene, clone size, CDR3 protein, CDR3 DNA. D genes are given only for firm matches. Part of the rows lack a size; the others show once, few, many or a class for expanded clones.

- TRBJ1-2 TRBV12-3/TRBV12-4 medium-sized CASSLGDAIYGYTF TGTGCCAGCAGTTTAGGGGACGCTATCTATGGCTACACCTTC
- TRBJ1-2 TRBV27 many CASSLKSGYGYTF TGTGCCAGCAGTTTAAAGTCCGGCTATGGCTACACCTTC
- TRBJ2-2 TRBV28 many CASKITGRKTPVGELFF TGTGCCAGCAAGATTACAGGTAGAAAGACTCCAGTCGGGGAGCTGTTTTTT
- TRBJ2-4 TRBV5-1 many CASSLGLAKNIQYF TGCGCCAGCAGCTTGGGTCTAGCCAAAAACATTCAGTACTTC
- TRBJ2-3 TRBV24-1 many CATGPAGTDTQYF TGTGCCACCGGGCCGGCGGGAACGGATACGCAGTATTTT
- TRBJ1-6 TRBV6-6 many CASSYPQGINNSPLHF TGTGCCAGCAGTTACCCCCAGGGAATCAATAATTCACCCCTCCACTTT
- TRBJ2-2 TRBV7-9 many CASQRGSNTGELFF TGTGCCAGCCAGAGGGGGTCGAACACCGGGGAGCTGTTTTTT
TRBD1 TRBJ1-1 TRBV5-4 - CASSKTGVRNTEAFF TGTGCCAGCAGCAAGACAGGGGTCAGGAACACTGAAGCTTTCTTT
- TRBJ2-6 TRBV2 many CASRLGSGANVLTF TGTGCCAGCAGGCTGGGCTCTGGGGCCAACGTCCTGACTTTC
- TRBJ2-7 TRBV6-2/TRBV6-3 many CASSQPGLAEDEQYF TGTGCCAGCAGCCAACCAGGGCTAGCCGAGGACGAGCAGTACTTC
- TRBJ2-7 TRBV20-1 many CSARDGTGMYYEQYF TGCAGTGCTAGAGATGGTACAGGGATGTACTACGAGCAGTACTTC
- TRBJ2-3 TRBV7-8 many CASSSRQSTDTQYF TGTGCCAGCAGCTCCCGTCAGAGCACAGATACGCAGTATTTT
- TRBJ2-1 TRBV7-2 many CASSRSRVGGYNEQFF TGTGCCAGCAGCCGGAGCCGGGTCGGCGGGTACAATGAGCAGTTCTTC